This T cell receptor beta chain was recovered during a study of cytomegalovirus exposure and HLA in healthy donors. Notes on the study in general: Later analysis identified several of the most significant clusters that appeared linked to common viral pathogens. A previous analysis found most TCR beta V segments productive roughly 90% or roughly 30% of the time. Evidence from a later analysis indicated that most CMV-associated TCR beta chains looked HLA-restricted.

This CDR3 is 14 amino acids long. Per the germline V gene, CDR1 is SEHNR and CDR2 is FQNEAQ (reference sequence). Trimming removed 3 bases at V and 4 bases at J, with 9 bases between. Healthy donors of bone marrow made up the group. PCR employed 60 Vbeta and 13 Jbeta primers. The table came from immunoSEQ multiplex PCR; TCRdb's copy has only in-frame clones and leaves some out. The data hold some 120,000 clones, with approximately 87% observed a single time. In regard to this clone: Its antigen remains unknown.

The source is a man aged 18 to 35 in good health and CMV-seropositive. The genes are TRBV7-9 and TRBJ2-2; the D is unclear. What was sequenced was PBMCs. The CDR3 DNA reads TGTGCCAGCAGCTTCATCCAGGCCACCGGGGAGCTGTTTTTT. It specifies CASSFIQATGELFF.